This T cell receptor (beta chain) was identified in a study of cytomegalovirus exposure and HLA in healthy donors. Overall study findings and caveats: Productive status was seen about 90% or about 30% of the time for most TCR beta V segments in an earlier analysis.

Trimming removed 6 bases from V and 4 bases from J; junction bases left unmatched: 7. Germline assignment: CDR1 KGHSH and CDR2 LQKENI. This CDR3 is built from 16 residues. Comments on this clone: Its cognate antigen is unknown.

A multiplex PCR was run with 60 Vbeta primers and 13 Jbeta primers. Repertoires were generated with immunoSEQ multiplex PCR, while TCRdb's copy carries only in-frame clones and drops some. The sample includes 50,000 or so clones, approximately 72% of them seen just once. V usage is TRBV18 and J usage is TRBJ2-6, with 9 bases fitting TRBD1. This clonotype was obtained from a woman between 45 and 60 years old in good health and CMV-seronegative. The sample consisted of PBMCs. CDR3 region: CASSRIQGAGANVLTF. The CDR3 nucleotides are TGTGCCAGCTCCCGAATACAGGGGGCAGGGGCCAACGTCCTGACTTTC.